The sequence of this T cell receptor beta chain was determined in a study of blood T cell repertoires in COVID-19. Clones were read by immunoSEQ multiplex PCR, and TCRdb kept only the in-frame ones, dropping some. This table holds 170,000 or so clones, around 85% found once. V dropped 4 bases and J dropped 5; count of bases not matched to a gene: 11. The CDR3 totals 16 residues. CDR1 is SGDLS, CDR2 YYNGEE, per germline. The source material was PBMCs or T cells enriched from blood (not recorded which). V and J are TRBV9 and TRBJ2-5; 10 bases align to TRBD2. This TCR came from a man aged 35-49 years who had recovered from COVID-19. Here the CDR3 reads CASSPTSGVSGETQYF. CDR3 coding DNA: TGTGCCAGCAGCCCAACTAGCGGGGTATCCGGGGAGACCCAGTACTTC.